Described below is a single T cell receptor (beta chain) sequence and its context. The sample is drawn from a study of early T cells in non-severe SARS-CoV-2 infection. CDR3 length: 12 amino acids. V lost 2 bases and J 6 bases, leaving 8 bases between the germline ends. The germline CDR1 and CDR2 sequences are DFQATT and SNEGSKA (reference sequence). TCRdb re-analysed the 5' RACE reads in MiXCR, keeping a single row per CDR3 protein. The sample yields about 49,000 distinct CDR3 sequences, about 4.1% seen once. This chain joins TRBV20-1 and TRBJ2-1, with D unresolved. The sample was whole blood. The sequence was collected from an adult who was a healthcare worker with PCR-confirmed SARS-CoV-2 infection or an uninfected control (not recorded which). DNA for the CDR3: TGCAGTGCTAGAAGACCCTCCAATGAGCAGTTCTTC. Translated: CSARRPSNEQFF.